The rows below give T cell receptor beta chains drawn from one sample of a study of blood T cell repertoires in COVID-19. TCRdb keeps only in-frame clones here, not all; method: immunoSEQ multiplex PCR. The sample includes 150,000 to 180,000 clones, nearly 80% of them seen just once. The specimen was peripheral blood. The source is a man older than 75 with acute or convalescent COVID-19. CDR3s include the opening cysteine and the closing phenylalanine or tryptophan. The D gene is left open where the match is weak.

J gene: TRBJ1-5; D gene: TRBD1; V gene: TRBV7-9; CDR3 protein: CASSLGRPGQFGNQPQHF; CDR3 DNA: TGTGCCAGCAGCTTAGGCCGCCCGGGACAGTTCGGCAATCAGCCCCAGCATTTT
J gene: TRBJ1-2; D gene: TRBD1; V gene: TRBV19; CDR3 protein: CASSKARQGDYGYTF; CDR3 DNA: TGTGCCAGTAGTAAGGCGAGACAGGGTGACTATGGCTACACCTTC
J gene: TRBJ2-6; D gene: .; V gene: TRBV4-1; CDR3 protein: CASSQGTVPGANVLTF; CDR3 DNA: TGCGCCAGCAGCCAAGGCACGGTCCCGGGGGCCAACGTCCTGACTTTC
J gene: TRBJ2-5; D gene: TRBD2; V gene: TRBV24-1; CDR3 protein: CATSEAGGPGETQYF; CDR3 DNA: TGTGCCACCAGTGAAGCGGGGGGGCCAGGAGAGACCCAGTACTTC
J gene: TRBJ1-1; D gene: .; V gene: TRBV7-6; CDR3 protein: CASSLATQGSEAFF; CDR3 DNA: TGTGCCAGCAGCTTAGCCACTCAGGGATCTGAAGCTTTCTTT
J gene: TRBJ2-5; D gene: .; V gene: TRBV29-1; CDR3 protein: CSGAGGRETQYF; CDR3 DNA: TGCAGCGGCGCCGGGGGGCGAGAGACCCAGTACTTC
J gene: TRBJ1-5; D gene: .; V gene: TRBV6-6; CDR3 protein: CAIQGRGNQPQHF; CDR3 DNA: TGTGCCATCCAGGGTAGGGGCAATCAGCCCCAGCATTTT
J gene: TRBJ2-4; D gene: .; V gene: TRBV7-2; CDR3 protein: CASSLSELAKNIQYF; CDR3 DNA: TGTGCCAGCAGCCTCTCCGAACTAGCCAAAAACATTCAGTACTTC
J gene: TRBJ1-1; D gene: .; V gene: TRBV18; CDR3 protein: CASSPLRLAGGATEAFF; CDR3 DNA: TGTGCCAGCTCACCCCTCCGGTTGGCGGGGGGGGCCACTGAAGCTTTCTTT
J gene: TRBJ1-1; D gene: TRBD1; V gene: TRBV27; CDR3 protein: CASSATTGGTEAFF; CDR3 DNA: TGTGCCAGCAGTGCCACTACAGGGGGCACTGAAGCTTTCTTT
J gene: TRBJ2-5; D gene: TRBD1; V gene: TRBV5-1; CDR3 protein: CASSIGTGSHQETQYF; CDR3 DNA: TGCGCCAGCAGCATAGGGACAGGCTCTCACCAAGAGACCCAGTACTTC
J gene: TRBJ2-1; D gene: TRBD2; V gene: TRBV3-1/TRBV3-2; CDR3 protein: CASSQELAVNEQFF; CDR3 DNA: TGTGCCAGCAGCCAAGAACTAGCGGTGAATGAGCAGTTCTTC